This T cell receptor beta chain was sequenced for a study of cytomegalovirus exposure and HLA in healthy donors. The CDR3 consists of 18 residues. J gave up 2 bases and V 1 base, and 9 bases lay outside the gene matches. Germline loops: CDR1 MGHRA, CDR2 YSYEKL. Primers: 60 Vbeta forward and 13 Jbeta reverse. TCRdb keeps only in-frame clones here, not all; method: immunoSEQ multiplex PCR. The table has about 130,000 clones, around 80% seen once. For this clone: Antigen: not known.

Study-wide findings and caveats: V segments that were indistinguishable, TRBV6-2 and TRBV6-3 among them, were omitted from analysis. Sequencing likely produced, as an artifact, a cluster of highly shared sequence variants. The authors reported that TCR beta sequences could predict HLA-A and HLA-B alleles. These predictions were accurate for most subjects in the first cohort. Overall, around 160 TCR beta chains were annotated as cytomegalovirus-associated.

Material for sequencing was PBMCs. The source of this sequence is a woman under 30 in good health and CMV-seropositive. This chain links TRBV4-1 with TRBJ2-3; 10 bases map to TRBD2. The CDR3 DNA sequence: TGCGCCAGCAGCCAAGGGGTTAGCGGGGGGACTTACACAGATACGCAGTATTTT. Translating gives CASSQGVSGGTYTDTQYF.